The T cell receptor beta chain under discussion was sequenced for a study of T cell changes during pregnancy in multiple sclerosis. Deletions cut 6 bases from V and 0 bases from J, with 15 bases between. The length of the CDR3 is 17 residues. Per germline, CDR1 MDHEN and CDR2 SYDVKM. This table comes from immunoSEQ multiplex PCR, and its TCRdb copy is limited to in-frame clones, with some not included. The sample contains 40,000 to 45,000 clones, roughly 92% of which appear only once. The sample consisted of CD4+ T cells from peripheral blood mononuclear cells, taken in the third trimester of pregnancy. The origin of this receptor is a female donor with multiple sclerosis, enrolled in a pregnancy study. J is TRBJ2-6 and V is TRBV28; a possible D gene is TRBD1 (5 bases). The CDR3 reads CASRSPGRGSGANVLTF. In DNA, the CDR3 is TGTGCCAGCAGATCACCTGGTAGGGGCTCTGGGGCCAACGTCCTGACTTTC.